The 9 T cell receptor beta chains below come from one sample, sequenced in a study of CD8 T cells in Susac syndrome. The RNA input was roughly 0.45 to 1 ug, and it was reverse transcribed with random hexamers. TCRdb used MiXCR to reprocess the immunoSEQ multiplex PCR reads, holding one entry per CDR3 protein. Found here are around 180,000 distinct CDR3 sequences, 80% to 95% of them singletons; the top ten hold 0.09% to 0.095%. Sequenced material: CD4+ T cells from PBMCs. The receptors shown here come from a human donor with multiple sclerosis.

This sequence joins TRBV5-1 and TRBJ2-7, with D tentatively TRBD1 (6 bases). Germline CDR1 reads SGHRS; CDR2 reads YFSETQ. V lost 4 bases and J lost 4, with 33 bases in between. CDR3 size: 20 residues. CDR3 nucleotide sequence: TGCGCCAGCAGCCCAAGGGCGATGGGGGCCCCGACTGGAACTCCTTACGAGCAGTACTTC. This encodes CASSPRAMGAPTGTPYEQYF.

This chain connects TRBV11-2 to TRBJ1-6; D perhaps matches TRBD1 (6 bases). V dropped 5 bases and J dropped 7 bases, with 18 bases sitting between them. Looked up from germline, CDR1 is SGHAT and CDR2 is FQNNGV. The length of the CDR3 is 16 residues. Written as DNA, the CDR3 is TGTGCCAGCAGCCCTTTAAAGGGACAAAAAAATTCACCCCTCCACTTT. It yields the protein CASSPLKGQKNSPLHF.

The gene calls are TRBV13 and TRBJ2-7, with D possibly called TRBD1 or TRBD2 (5 bases each). This CDR3 contains 14 residues. Trimming left V 1 base short and J 2 bases short, with 9 bases between. Per the germline V gene, CDR1 is PRHDT and CDR2 is FYEKMQ (reference sequence). CDR3: CASSLARDPYEQYF. CDR3 sequence (DNA): TGTGCCAGCAGCTTAGCGAGGGACCCCTACGAGCAGTACTTC.

Here the CDR3 DNA reads TGTGCCAGCAGCTTGTTGGCTAGGCCGGGGAATGAGCAGTTCTTC. This encodes CASSLLARPGNEQFF. The J gene is TRBJ2-1, the V gene TRBV5-4; TRBD2 is a possible D gene (5 bases). CDR3 length: 15 amino acids. Deletions cut 1 base from V and 7 bases from J, with 15 bases between. Germline V gives CDR1 SGHNT, CDR2 YYREEE (reference sequence).

The chain is built from TRBV2 and TRBJ2-1; 9 positions match TRBD2. V was clipped by 6 bases and J by 0 bases; unmatched bases: 3. The CDR3 is made up of 15 amino acids. Germline-derived CDR1 and CDR2 are SNHLY and FYNNEI. In DNA form, the CDR3 reads TGTGCCAGCAGCGCTAGCGGGAACTCCTACAATGAGCAGTTCTTC. Translating it yields CASSASGNSYNEQFF.

CDR3 in DNA: TGTGCCAGTAAAGCAGGGCTGGGCACTGAAGCTTTCTTT. Residues: CASKAGLGTEAFF. The chain is built from TRBV19 and TRBJ1-1, with a weak D call TRBD1 (5 bases). V lost 7 bases and J 4 bases, leaving 13 bases between the germline ends. The CDR3 covers 13 residues. Looked up from germline, CDR1 is LNHDA and CDR2 is SQIVND (reference sequence).

The V gene is TRBV18, the J gene TRBJ2-7; 11 nucleotides agree with TRBD1. This CDR3 has 14 residues. Looked up from germline, CDR1 is KGHSH and CDR2 is LQKENI. V lost 3 bases and J lost 6; bases outside the gene matches: 4. The CDR3 nucleotides read TGTGCCAGCTCACCTGGACAGGGGGCTATCGAGCAGTACTTC. Amino acids: CASSPGQGAIEQYF.

V is TRBV6-1 and J is TRBJ1-5, with TRBD1 identical over 7 bases. Germline CDR1 and CDR2: MNHNS and SASEGT. CDR3 length: 19 amino acids. The CDR3: CAPRREGTANKRRDQPQHF. The CDR3 DNA follows: TGTGCGCCGAGAAGGGAAGGGACAGCGAACAAACGACGGGATCAGCCCCAGCATTTT.

The genes are TRBV7-9 and TRBJ2-5; D is possibly TRBD1 or TRBD2 (5 bases each). With 1 base removed from V and 1 base from J, the gap between germline ends came to 7 bases. Germline V gene sequence: CDR1 SEHNR, CDR2 FQNEAQ (reference sequence). The CDR3 totals 14 residues. In DNA form, the CDR3 reads TGTGCCAGCAGCTTAGATGGGGGCCAAGAGACCCAGTACTTC. Translation: CASSLDGGQETQYF. Using reference TRBV7-9 and TRBJ2-5 for the parts outside the CDR3, the full variable domain is DTGVSQNPRHKITKRGQNVTFRCDPISEHNRLYWYRQTLGQGPEFLTYFQNEAQLEKSRLLSDRFSAERPKGSFSTLEIQRTEQGDSAMYLCASSLDGGQETQYFGPGTRLLVL.